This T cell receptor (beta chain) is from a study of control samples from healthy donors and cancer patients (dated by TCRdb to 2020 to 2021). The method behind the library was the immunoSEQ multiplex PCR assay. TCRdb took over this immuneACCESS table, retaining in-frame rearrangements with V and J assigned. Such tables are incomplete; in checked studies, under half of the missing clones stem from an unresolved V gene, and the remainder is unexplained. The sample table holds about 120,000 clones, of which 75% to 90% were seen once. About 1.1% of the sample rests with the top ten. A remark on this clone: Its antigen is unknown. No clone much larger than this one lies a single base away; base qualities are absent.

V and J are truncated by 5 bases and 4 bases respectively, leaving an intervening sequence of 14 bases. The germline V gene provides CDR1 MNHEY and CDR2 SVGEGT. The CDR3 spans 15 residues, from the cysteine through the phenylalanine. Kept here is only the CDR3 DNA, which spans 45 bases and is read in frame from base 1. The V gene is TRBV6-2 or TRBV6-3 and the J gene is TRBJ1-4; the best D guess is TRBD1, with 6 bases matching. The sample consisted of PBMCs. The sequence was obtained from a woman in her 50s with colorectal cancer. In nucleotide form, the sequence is TGTGCCAGCAGTGACCACGGGGGCCGTAATGAAAAACTGTTTTTT. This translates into CASSDHGGRNEKLFF.